This TCR beta chain came from a study of blood T cell repertoires in COVID-19. Across the whole study: PBMCs, B-cell-depleted T cells, or T cells provided the cDNA or gDNA that made up the material.

In the original workflow: How many nucleated cells were present was estimated from reference gene primer amplification. Repertoires were generated with immunoSEQ multiplex PCR, while TCRdb's copy carries only in-frame clones and drops some. The V and J calls and clone size were taken over from that table, and D and trimming were inferred from the DNA. In the table there are about 220,000 clones, around four fifths of which are singletons. This clone appeared a single time. Sequenced input: peripheral blood. The origin of this receptor is a man younger than 45 with active or convalescent COVID-19.

The CDR3 coding sequence is TGTGCCAGCAGCTCCCCGGGACTAGTCCACGAGCAGTACTTC. As protein: CASSSPGLVHEQYF. The chain employs TRBV7-2 and TRBJ2-7, with 8 bases matching TRBD2. The CDR3 is 14 residues long. Germline V gene data show CDR1 as SGHTA and CDR2 as FQGNSA. V gave up 4 bases and J gave up 5 bases; unmatched junction bases: 7.